This TCR beta chain is drawn from a study of Graves' ophthalmopathy and Graves' hyperthyroidism (dated by TCRdb to 2017 to 2018). With respect to the entire study: A patient counted as having stable hyperthyroidism if there was no progression to ophthalmopathy within 18 months of follow-up. To tell Graves' ophthalmopathy apart from Graves' hyperthyroidism, and to predict which patients would progress to ophthalmopathy, the study relied on TCR beta repertoire signatures. In total, 135 blood samples were TCR-sequenced: approximately 42 ophthalmopathy, some 72 hyperthyroidism and some 17 hyperthyroidism-to-ophthalmopathy patients. To explore V-J signatures that separate ophthalmopathy from hyperthyroidism, a discovery set of 95 to 100 patients was enrolled, consisting of 40 to 45 with ophthalmopathy and around 60 with stable hyperthyroidism. For independent validation, a separate cohort was made up of some 18 hyperthyroidism patients plus 17 patients who later progressed from hyperthyroidism to ophthalmopathy. In over 5 hyperthyroidism patients, the T-cell repertoires found in thyroid tissue were compared with those found in blood. Following sampling, methimazole starting at 30 mg daily was administered to hyperthyroidism patients, and high-dose intravenous methylprednisolone was administered to ophthalmopathy patients.

Trimming costs V 4 bases and J 4 bases, and their ends lie 8 bases apart. The CDR3 numbers 14 residues from cysteine through phenylalanine. CDR3 DNA is the only sequence kept; it has 42 bases, read in frame from the first base. CDR1 LNHNV and CDR2 YYDKDF were looked up in the germline V gene (reference sequence). This clonotype has a count of ten or more. The antigen it recognizes is unknown. No base-level quality is on record; no much larger clone is a single base apart. Patients with hyperthyroidism were aged 18 to 65 years, had been newly diagnosed, and had a disease duration of less than 2 months. Patients with other autoimmune diseases, uncontrolled infections, pregnancy or lactation were excluded. Diagnosis was based on clinical symptoms, serum thyroxine, TRAb, thyroid ultrasound and orbital computed tomography. Total RNA was extracted with Trizol reagent and quality-checked on an Agilent 2100 Bioanalyzer.

General conclusions and limits of the study: In validation, the model predicted ophthalmopathy progression with over 60% sensitivity and approximately 72% specificity; some twelve predicted patients were CT-confirmed with GO in a median of around 6 months. Sample size was not statistically predetermined, and group allocation was not concealed from the investigators. Ophthalmopathy was separated from stable hyperthyroidism by the 13-signature model with roughly 88% sensitivity and 81% to 83% specificity in cross-validation and with 80%/75% in the test set. Among expanded thyroid clonotypes with frequency above 0.001, most also showed up in blood, which suggests that blood repertoires may reflect the thyroid immune response.

TCR beta CDR3 regions were amplified from RNA transcripts for repertoire sequencing. The first round was an RT-PCR using HTBI primers with the Qiagen OneStep RT-PCR kit, and this first round was followed by a second-round multiplex PCR, then size selection and purification. The libraries underwent paired-end sequencing with 100 bp reads on an Illumina HiSeq2000. For the original study's pipeline: SOAPnuke was used to process the reads, removing any read that contained adapters or uncalled bases, had a mean Phred below 15, or lacked an exact match to the constant primer or identifier. COPE v1.2.5 was used to merge the high-quality paired reads. Each unique nucleotide sequence was treated as a clonotype, and MiTCR v1.1 was used to align the clonotypes to the IMGT TRB V, D and J references. The analysis was limited to V-J combinations with a frequency above 0.0001, which together covered 99.2% of repertoires. For each V-J combination, a TCR clonal expansion and chaos score was defined as F50 clonal expansion divided by the chaos observed in the TCRdist matrix. Welch's t-statistics and random forest were used to reduce features to about a dozen V-J combinations, which were fed into a naive Bayes classifier. The similarity between thyroid and blood repertoires was quantified using the Morisita-Horn index. The raw public data were reprocessed by TCRdb itself: fastp quality trimming at Q25, MiXCR clonotype calling, in-frame beta chains only. Rows with a matching CDR3 protein are joined into one entry that keeps the most common DNA and genes. In this record, the V and J calls reflect TCRdb's handling and not the investigators' own analysis. This sample comprises 900,000 to 1,200,000 distinct CDR3 sequences, about 40% of them detected only once. The ten largest clones add up to over 8.5% of the sample.

What was sequenced was peripheral blood or thyroid tissue (not recorded which). The chain was built from TRBV15 and TRBJ1-6; the D gene is not confidently resolved. The receptor's source is an adult man with Graves' hyperthyroidism. CDR3 region: CATSKEIYNSPLHF. The sequence in DNA is TGTGCCACCAGCAAGGAGATTTATAATTCACCCCTCCACTTT. Beyond the CDR3, the reference TRBV15 and TRBJ1-6 genes provide the residues; the full variable domain reads: DAMVIQNPRYQVTQFGKPVTLSCSQTLNHNVMYWYQQKSSQAPKLLFHYYDKDFNNEADTPDNFQSRRPNTSFCFLDIRSPGLGDTAMYLCATSKEIYNSPLHFGNGTRLTVT.